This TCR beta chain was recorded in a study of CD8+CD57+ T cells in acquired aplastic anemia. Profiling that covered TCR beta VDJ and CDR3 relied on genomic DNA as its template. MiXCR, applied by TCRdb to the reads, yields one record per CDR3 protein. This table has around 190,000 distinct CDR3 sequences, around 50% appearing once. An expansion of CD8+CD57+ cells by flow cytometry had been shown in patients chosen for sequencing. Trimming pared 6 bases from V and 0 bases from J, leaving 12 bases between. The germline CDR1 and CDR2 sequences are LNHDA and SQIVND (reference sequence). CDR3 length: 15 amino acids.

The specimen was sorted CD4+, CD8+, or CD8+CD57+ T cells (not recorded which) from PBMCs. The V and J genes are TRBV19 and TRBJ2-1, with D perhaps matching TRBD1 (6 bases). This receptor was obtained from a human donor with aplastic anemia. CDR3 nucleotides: TGTGCCAGTAGCCTGGGGGCCAGCTCCTACAATGAGCAGTTCTTC. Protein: CASSLGASSYNEQFF.